The next 5 T cell receptor beta chains were all read from a single sample in a study of T cell repertoires in cytomegalovirus infection. A single record per CDR3 protein comes from TCRdb applying MiXCR to the reads. The sample holds 570,000 or so distinct CDR3 sequences, approximately 40% seen once. No cognate antigen is known for these TCRs. The source material was cultured PBMCs, sampled from culture after CMV antigen stimulation. Receptors originate from a human donor in good health (CMV status not recorded). Some clones in this sample may be carry-over from other donors' samples.

This rearrangement joins TRBV19 to TRBJ1-2; 11 bases fit TRBD1. CDR1 and CDR2 from the germline V gene are LNHDA and SQIVND (reference sequence). This CDR3 comprises 14 residues. J was trimmed by 11 bases and V by 5 bases; bases with no gene match: 10. The CDR3 protein is CASSPRTGGVGYTF. In nucleotides, the CDR3 is TGTGCCAGTAGTCCTCGGACAGGGGGCGTCGGGTACACCTTC.

The chain has TRBV7-2 and TRBJ1-3; perhaps TRBD1 as D (6 bases). CDR3 length equals 14 residues. Germline CDR1 SGHTA, CDR2 FQGNSA. The V gene lost 5 bases and the J gene lost 2 bases, with 10 bases spanning the gap. The DNA for the CDR3 is TGTGCCAGCAGCCGAGGGGGGACTGGAAACACCATATATTTT. Residues: CASSRGGTGNTIYF.

The chain joins TRBV6-6 to TRBJ1-1; TRBD1 is a possible D gene (5 bases). The CDR3 has 14 amino acids. The germline gives CDR1 MNHNY, CDR2 SVGAGI (reference sequence). The V and J ends lost 7 bases and 1 base respectively, with 13 bases between them. DNA for the CDR3: TGTGCCAGCAACCCCTGGGGGGGGAACACTGAAGCTTTCTTT. Its translation: CASNPWGGNTEAFF.

There are a few counts of this clonotype. V usage is TRBV12-3 or TRBV12-4 and J usage is TRBJ1-5, with 9 bases matching TRBD1. J was trimmed by 7 bases and V by 6 bases; bases with no gene match: 7. This CDR3 is built from 14 residues. This chain's CDR3 is CASSPSQGAQPQHF. The CDR3 DNA reads TGTGCCAGCAGCCCATCACAGGGGGCGCAGCCCCAGCATTTT.

This clonotype was detected a few times. The rearrangement uses TRBV6-1 and TRBJ1-4; a possible D gene is TRBD1 (6 bases). Germline V gene data show CDR1 as MNHNS and CDR2 as SASEGT. V was clipped by 6 bases and J by 0 bases, with 8 bases between them. This CDR3 comprises 14 residues. CDR3 sequence reads: CASRQGATNEKLFF. DNA of the CDR3: TGTGCCAGCAGACAGGGAGCAACTAATGAAAAACTGTTTTTT.